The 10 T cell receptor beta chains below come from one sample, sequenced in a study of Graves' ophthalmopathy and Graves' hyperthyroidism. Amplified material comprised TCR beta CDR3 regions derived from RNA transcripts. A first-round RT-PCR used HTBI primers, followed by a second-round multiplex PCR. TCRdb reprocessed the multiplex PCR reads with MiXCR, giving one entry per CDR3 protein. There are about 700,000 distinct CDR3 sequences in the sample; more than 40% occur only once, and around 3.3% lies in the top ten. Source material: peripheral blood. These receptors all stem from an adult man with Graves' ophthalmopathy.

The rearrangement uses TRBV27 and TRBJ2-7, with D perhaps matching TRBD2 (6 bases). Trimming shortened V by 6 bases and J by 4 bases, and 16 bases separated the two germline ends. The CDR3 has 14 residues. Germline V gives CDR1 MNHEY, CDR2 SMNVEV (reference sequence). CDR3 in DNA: TGTGCCAGCAGCCCTAACCGGGGAGGTTACGAGCAGTACTTC. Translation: CASSPNRGGYEQYF.

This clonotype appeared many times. The CDR3 loop is CASSFGGGAGETQYF. The DNA of the CDR3 is TGTGCCAGCAGCTTCGGAGGGGGGGCCGGGGAGACCCAGTACTTC. The J gene is TRBJ2-5, the V gene TRBV7-9, with D possibly TRBD2 on 7 matching bases. The germline V gene has CDR1 SEHNR and CDR2 FQNEAQ (reference sequence). V lost 3 bases to trimming and J lost 5 bases, with 16 bases between them. The CDR3 is 15 amino acids.

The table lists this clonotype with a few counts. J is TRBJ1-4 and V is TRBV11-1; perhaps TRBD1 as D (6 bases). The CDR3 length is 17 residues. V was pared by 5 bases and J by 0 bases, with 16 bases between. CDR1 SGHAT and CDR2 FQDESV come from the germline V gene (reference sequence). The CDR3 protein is CASSIRPGQATNEKLFF. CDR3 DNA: TGTGCCAGCAGCATCCGACCGGGACAAGCAACTAATGAAAAACTGTTTTTT.

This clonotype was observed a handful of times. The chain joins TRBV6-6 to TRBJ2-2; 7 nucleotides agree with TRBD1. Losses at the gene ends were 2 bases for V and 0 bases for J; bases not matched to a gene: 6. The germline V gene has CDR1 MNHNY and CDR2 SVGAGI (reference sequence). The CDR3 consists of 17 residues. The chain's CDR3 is CASSYRGQTANTGELFF. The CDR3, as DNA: TGTGCCAGCAGTTACCGGGGACAGACCGCGAACACCGGGGAGCTGTTTTTT.

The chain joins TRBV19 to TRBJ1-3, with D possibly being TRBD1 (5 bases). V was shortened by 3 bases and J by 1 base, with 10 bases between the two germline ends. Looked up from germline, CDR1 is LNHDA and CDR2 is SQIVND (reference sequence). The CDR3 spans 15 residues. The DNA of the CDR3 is TGTGCCAGTAGTATCAGGGAGAGGTCTGGAAACACCATATATTTT. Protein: CASSIRERSGNTIYF.

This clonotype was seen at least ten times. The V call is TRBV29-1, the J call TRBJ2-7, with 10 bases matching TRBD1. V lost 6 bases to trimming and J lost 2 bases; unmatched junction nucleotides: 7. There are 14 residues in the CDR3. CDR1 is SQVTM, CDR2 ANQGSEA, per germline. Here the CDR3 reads CSVATGTGAYEQYF. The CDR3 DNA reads TGCAGCGTCGCAACCGGGACAGGGGCCTACGAGCAGTACTTC.

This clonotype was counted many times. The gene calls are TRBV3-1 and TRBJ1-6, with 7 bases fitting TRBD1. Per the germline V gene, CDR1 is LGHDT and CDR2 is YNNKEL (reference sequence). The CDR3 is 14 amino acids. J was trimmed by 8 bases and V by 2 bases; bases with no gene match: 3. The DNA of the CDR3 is TGTGCCAGCAGCCAAAGGCAGGGGGATTCACCCCTCCACTTT. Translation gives CASSQRQGDSPLHF.

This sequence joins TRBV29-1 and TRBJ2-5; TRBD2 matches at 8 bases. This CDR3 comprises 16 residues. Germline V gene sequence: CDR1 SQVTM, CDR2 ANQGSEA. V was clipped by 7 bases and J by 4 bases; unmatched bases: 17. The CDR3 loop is CSATPFMASGSETQYF. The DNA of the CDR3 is TGCAGCGCAACCCCCTTCATGGCTAGCGGGTCAGAGACCCAGTACTTC.

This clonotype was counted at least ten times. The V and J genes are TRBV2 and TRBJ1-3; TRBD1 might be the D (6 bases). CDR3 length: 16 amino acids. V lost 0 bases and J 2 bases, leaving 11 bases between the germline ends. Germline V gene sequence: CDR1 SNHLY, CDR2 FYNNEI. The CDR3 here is CASSEAGGRAGNTIYF. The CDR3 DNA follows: TGTGCCAGCAGTGAAGCGGGGGGCAGGGCTGGAAACACCATATATTTT.

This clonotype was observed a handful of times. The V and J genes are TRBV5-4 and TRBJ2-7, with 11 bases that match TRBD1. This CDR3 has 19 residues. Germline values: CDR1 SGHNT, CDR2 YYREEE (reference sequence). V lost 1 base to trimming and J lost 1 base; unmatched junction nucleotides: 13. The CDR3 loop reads CASSLTGQGATMKSYEQYF. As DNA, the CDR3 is TGTGCCAGCAGCTTGACTGGACAGGGGGCCACTATGAAGTCCTACGAGCAGTACTTC.